This TCR beta chain appears in the sequencing data of a study of blood T cell repertoires in COVID-19. Generated by immunoSEQ multiplex PCR, the TCRdb table keeps only in-frame clones and is missing some. The sample lists a few hundred thousand clones, around 84% seen once, with 4.1% in the top ten. The CDR3 has 15 residues. V lost 0 bases to trimming and J lost 8 bases, with 16 bases between them. Per the germline V gene, CDR1 is LGHNA and CDR2 is YNFKEQ. Sequencing was performed on PBMCs or T cells enriched from blood (not recorded which). The chain carries TRBV4-2 and TRBJ1-2; a weak D match, TRBD1 (5 bases). This TCR was sampled from a man aged 30-40 years with acute COVID-19. This chain's CDR3 is CASSQDRSQGRGYTF. The CDR3 DNA reads as TGTGCCAGCAGCCAAGATCGGAGCCAGGGAAGGGGCTACACCTTC.